The TCR beta chain described here comes from a study of CD8 T cells in Susac syndrome. The ends lost 4 bases at V and 1 base at J; junction bases unmatched: 8. This CDR3 spans 19 amino acids. Germline V gene sequence: CDR1 MGHRA, CDR2 YSYEKL. Random-hexamer reverse transcription was applied to roughly 0.5 to 1 ug RNA. TCRdb analysed the immunoSEQ multiplex PCR reads with MiXCR anew, one entry per CDR3 protein. This sample has 240,000 or so distinct CDR3 sequences; about 95% occur once, and the top ten carry approximately 0.1%. The J gene is TRBJ2-3, the V gene TRBV4-1; 16 nucleotides match TRBD2. The clonotype comes from a human donor with Susac syndrome. Sequencing was carried out using CD4+ T cells from PBMCs. The CDR3 coding sequence is TGCGCCAGCAGCCGAACGGGACTAGCGGGAGGGCCTGGCACAGATACGCAGTATTTT. Translating gives CASSRTGLAGGPGTDTQYF.